These 2 T cell receptor beta chains came from one sample sequenced in a study of tumor-infiltrating lymphocytes in primary liver carcinoma. The study co-extracted DNA and RNA from 20-30 mg of unsorted bulk tissue. Constant-region priming of around 500 ng total RNA yielded TCR beta cDNA. Construction of TCR beta libraries relied on three successive nested multiplex PCR rounds employing slightly modified ARM-PCR. TRBV1-TRBV30 forward primers paired with a C-beta reverse primer were used in the first two PCR rounds, which ran about 11 cycles each. TCRdb used MiXCR to reprocess the multiplex PCR reads, holding one entry per CDR3 protein. The data contain roughly 120,000 distinct CDR3 sequences, 50% to 80% of them singletons. Sequenced sample: liver tumor tissue from sampling region 3. Subset in this sample: tumor region T3, left-lateral pole. These receptors all stem from a woman aged 60-75 years with primary liver carcinoma and hepatitis B virus infection.

A single count supports this clonotype. One end of the junction does not line up with germline, which may come from a read error. The J gene is TRBJ2-1, the V gene TRBV4-1; tentative D call: TRBD2 (6 bases). Germline V gives CDR1 MGHRA, CDR2 YSYEKL. The CDR3 is 15 residues long. This CDR3 is CASSQDVDYDNEQLF. The DNA for the CDR3 is TGCGCCAGCAGCCAAGATGTGGACTACGACAATGAGCAGCTCTTC.

Details on this clonotype: Germline and junction disagree at one end, which may indicate a read error. This chain joins TRBV2 and TRBJ2-5, with D perhaps TRBD1 (5 bases). Germline V lookup: CDR1 SNHLY, CDR2 FYNNEI. The CDR3 is made up of 14 amino acids. In DNA form, the CDR3 reads TGCGCCAGCAGGGCCGACCCATCTGGGAAGACTCAGTACTTC. Its translation: CASRADPSGKTQYF.